A single sample gave rise to the 8 T cell receptor beta chains below, sequenced in a study of shared clonotypes between healthy human individuals. Clones were sequenced by immunoSEQ multiplex PCR, and TCRdb holds only the in-frame ones, with some missing. Here the sample spans about 1 million clones, approximately 72% being singletons. Sequences were obtained from memory CD4+ T cells sorted from blood. As for subset: CD45RA-negative fraction. The receptor set was obtained from a man between 18 and 35 years old in good health.

This chain uses TRBV11-2 with TRBJ1-1; D is uncertain. CDR3 length: 15 amino acids. Looked up from germline, CDR1 is SGHAT and CDR2 is FQNNGV. V shed 1 base and J shed 4 bases, with 13 bases lying between them. CDR3 bases: TGTGCCAGCAGCTTAGGACACTGGGCGGGCACTGAAGCTTTCTTT. The encoded protein is CASSLGHWAGTEAFF. Full variable domain (rest looked up from reference TRBV11-2 and TRBJ1-1): EAGVAQSPRYKIIEKRQSVAFWCNPISGHATLYWYQQILGQGPKLLIQFQNNGVVDDSQLPKDRFSAERLKGVDSTLKIQPAKLEDSAVYLCASSLGHWAGTEAFFGQGTRLTVV.

This CDR3 is CASSRSGSTDTQYF. Here the CDR3 DNA reads TGTGCCAGCAGTCGTAGCGGAAGCACAGATACGCAGTATTTT. The chain joins TRBV2 to TRBJ2-3; tentative D call: TRBD2 (6 bases). V lost 5 bases and J 0 bases, leaving 9 bases between the germline ends. The germline gives CDR1 SNHLY, CDR2 FYNNEI. The CDR3 is made up of 14 amino acids.

V is TRBV27 and J is TRBJ2-7, with 7 nucleotides matching TRBD1. Germline assignment: CDR1 MNHEY and CDR2 SMNVEV (reference sequence). V lost 2 bases and J lost 2; bases outside the gene matches: 6. The CDR3 is 15 amino acids. CDR3 in DNA: TGTGCCAGCAGTTTAACGGCAGGGGGACCCTACGAGCAGTACTTC. This translates into CASSLTAGGPYEQYF.

In regard to this clone: Different DNA sequences within this sample yield the same CDR3. The chain recombines TRBV19 with TRBJ2-7; D may be TRBD2 (5 bases). The germline V gene encodes CDR1 LNHDA and CDR2 SQIVND (reference sequence). This CDR3 is built from 13 residues. V lost 2 bases and J 2 bases, leaving 7 bases between the germline ends. The CDR3 nucleotides are TGTGCCAGTAGTATACCCGGGACCTACGAGCAGTACTTC. Protein product: CASSIPGTYEQYF.

The chain employs TRBV29-1 and TRBJ2-5; D gene uncertain. The CDR3 sequence is 10 residues long. V was shortened by 7 bases and J by 2 bases, with 5 bases between the two germline ends. The germline V gene has CDR1 SQVTM and CDR2 ANQGSEA. The CDR3 nucleotides are TGCAGCGGGTTTCAAGAGACCCAGTACTTC. Translation: CSGFQETQYF. The variable domain in full, with the rest retrieved from reference TRBV29-1 and TRBJ2-5, is SAVISQKPSRDICQRGTSLTIQCQVDSQVTMMFWYRQQPGQSLTLIATANQGSEATYESGFVIDKFPISRPNLTFSTLTVSNMSPEDSSIYLCSGFQETQYFGPGTRLLVL.

This clone was counted a single time. This chain links TRBV27 with TRBJ1-6; TRBD1 aligns across 9 bases. V shed 5 bases, J shed 0 bases, and the junction held 11 bases outside the gene matches. The CDR3 is 19 residues long. Germline CDR1 is MNHEY and CDR2 is SMNVEV (reference sequence). The CDR3 DNA follows: TGTGCCAGCAGTCGGACGGGACAGGGACTTAGCTCCTATAATTCACCCCTCCACTTT. Protein product: CASSRTGQGLSSYNSPLHF.

This clone was observed at least ten times. The genes are TRBV20-1 and TRBJ1-2; TRBD1 is a possible D gene (5 bases). CDR1 and CDR2 from the germline V gene are DFQATT and SNEGSKA (reference sequence). The CDR3 covers 11 residues. V gave up 5 bases and J gave up 8 bases, with 12 bases separating them. Written as DNA, the CDR3 is TGCAGTGCTGGGACCGGGCAGGGCTACACCTTC. Protein product: CSAGTGQGYTF.

The table lists this clone with a count of one. The chain has TRBV21-1 and TRBJ2-7; whether TRBD1, the table's D call, matches the DNA was not checked. TRBV21-1 is described as a pseudogene. The CDR3 length is 15 residues. As DNA, the CDR3 is TGTGCCAGCAGCAATTTCGCCGGGACAGGGGTCGAGCAGTACTTC. Residues: CASSNFAGTGVEQYF.